This T cell receptor (beta chain) stems from a study of blood T cell repertoires in COVID-19. As for the study in general: COVID-19 samples collected from the United States, Italy and Spain covered acute and convalescent phases.

The table came from immunoSEQ multiplex PCR; TCRdb's copy has only in-frame clones and leaves some out. Among under 400,000 clones listed, more than 70% were seen once. A PCR-confirmed or clinician-diagnosed COVID-19 case had contacted exposed participants within 2 weeks of entry. The source of this sequence is a woman aged 25-40 years who had been exposed to COVID-19. Source material: PBMCs or T cells enriched from blood (not recorded which).

CDR3 loop: CASSVGQGRSSGANVLTF. CDR3 DNA: TGTGCCAGCAGCGTGGGACAGGGTCGAAGCTCTGGGGCCAACGTCCTGACTTTC. V and J are TRBV28 and TRBJ2-6; TRBD1 matches at 9 bases. The CDR3 sequence is 18 residues long. V lost 6 bases to trimming and J lost 0 bases; unmatched junction nucleotides: 9. Germline values: CDR1 MDHEN, CDR2 SYDVKM.